These 21 T cell receptor beta chains came from one sample sequenced in a study of early T cells in non-severe SARS-CoV-2 infection. TCRdb reprocessed the 5' RACE reads via MiXCR and lists one record per CDR3 protein. The table includes about 64,000 distinct CDR3 sequences, around 4.9% detected once. Sequences were obtained from whole blood. All receptors derive from an adult who was a healthcare worker with PCR-confirmed SARS-CoV-2 infection or an uninfected control (not recorded which).

This clonotype was seen many times. The chain uses TRBV6-5 and TRBJ2-1; 11 positions agree with TRBD1. Germline trimming cut 6 bases from V and 6 bases from J; bases unmatched to any gene: 7. This CDR3 is 15 amino acids long. Germline V gene data show CDR1 as MNHEY and CDR2 as SVGAGI. DNA for the CDR3: TGTGCCAGCAGAAACCGGGACAGGGGGATCAATGAGCAGTTCTTC. It encodes CASRNRDRGINEQFF.

In its sample, this clonotype was seen many times. V is TRBV6-6 and J is TRBJ2-3; 9 bases line up with TRBD2. The CDR3 sequence is 18 residues long. From germline, CDR1 is MNHNY and CDR2 SVGAGI (reference sequence). Unmatched junction bases numbered 16, after V lost 5 bases and J lost 4 bases. The CDR3 spells CASSQRRIAGGPADTQYF. CDR3 DNA: TGTGCCAGCAGTCAGAGGCGAATTGCGGGGGGGCCCGCAGATACGCAGTATTTT.

This rearrangement joins TRBV7-9 to TRBJ2-3; tentatively, D is TRBD1 (5 bases). This CDR3 region has 16 residues. Trimming left V 1 base short and J 1 base short, with 12 bases between. The germline V gene encodes CDR1 SEHNR and CDR2 FQNEAQ (reference sequence). In DNA form, the CDR3 reads TGTGCCAGCAGCTTAGGGAAGGGGATCGGCACAGATACGCAGTATTTT. Translated: CASSLGKGIGTDTQYF.

At least ten counts were recorded for this clonotype. The chain is built from TRBV5-1 and TRBJ2-5; 8 bases agree with TRBD1. CDR3 length equals 14 residues. Trimming at V came to 0 bases and at J to 5 bases, leaving 3 bases not matched to a gene. CDR1 is SGHRS and CDR2 is YFSETQ in the germline V gene. The CDR3 here is CASSLGTGQETQYF. The CDR3 coding sequence is TGCGCCAGCAGCTTGGGGACAGGGCAGGAGACCCAGTACTTC.

This clonotype was seen a handful of times. The chain joins TRBV7-2 to TRBJ2-5; possibly TRBD1 for D (5 bases). The CDR3 sequence is 16 residues long. CDR1 is SGHTA and CDR2 is FQGNSA in the germline V gene. Deletions cut 1 base from V and 2 bases from J, with 14 bases between. The CDR3 sequence is CASSLVSSDRQETQYF. The CDR3 DNA reads TGTGCCAGCAGCTTAGTCTCCTCCGACAGACAAGAGACCCAGTACTTC.

This clonotype turned up a few times. This chain links TRBV30 with TRBJ2-1, with D perhaps matching TRBD1 (6 bases). Trimming cost V 0 bases and J 0 bases, with 9 bases left between them. This CDR3 comprises 15 residues. Germline CDR1 and CDR2: GTSNPN and SVGIG (reference sequence). CDR3 amino acids: CAWSVGQYSYNEQFF. CDR3 coding DNA: TGTGCCTGGAGTGTCGGACAGTACTCCTACAATGAGCAGTTCTTC. Based on the CDR3 plus reference TRBV30 and TRBJ2-1, the full variable domain is SQTIHQWPATLVQPVGSPLSLECTVEGTSNPNLYWYRQAAGRGLQLLFYSVGIGQISSEVPQNLSASRPQDRQFILSSKKLLLSDSGFYLCAWSVGQYSYNEQFFGPGTRLTVL.

This clonotype was observed a few times. The chain links TRBV16 to TRBJ1-4; no reliable D call. The CDR3 runs to 15 residues. Between the trimmed V and J ends, which lost 0 bases and 1 base, there was a span of 6 bases. CDR1 is KGHSY, CDR2 FQNENV, per germline. The DNA for the CDR3 is TGTGCCAGCAGCCAATCTCAGTTAACTAATGAAAAACTGTTTTTT. It yields the protein CASSQSQLTNEKLFF.

This clonotype was seen a handful of times. The chain carries TRBV10-3 and TRBJ2-1; D not resolved. The CDR3 is made up of 11 amino acids. Trimming pared 11 bases from V and 9 bases from J, leaving 14 bases between. Germline V gene lookup returns CDR1 ENHRY and CDR2 SYGVKD. The CDR3 nucleotides are TGTGCCGCCGGGTGGGCGTCTGAGCAGTTCTTC. Translated, it gives CAAGWASEQFF.

This sequence joins TRBV12-3 or TRBV12-4 and TRBJ2-1; 9 bases align to TRBD1. The V and J ends lost 5 bases and 7 bases, in that order; junction bases with no gene match: 6. The CDR3 contains 14 residues. The CDR3 here is CASSVGQGRNEQFF. CDR3 in DNA: TGTGCCAGCAGTGTGGGACAGGGTCGTAATGAGCAGTTCTTC.

This clonotype was observed at least ten times. This chain joins TRBV10-2 and TRBJ2-7; tentative D call: TRBD1 (6 bases). V lost 5 bases to trimming and J lost 3 bases, with 11 bases between them. The CDR3 is made up of 13 amino acids. The germline CDR1 and CDR2 sequences are WSHSY and SAAADI. Written as DNA, the CDR3 is TGCGCCAGCAGTACCTTGGACAGCTACGAGCAGTACTTC. This codes for CASSTLDSYEQYF.

Many counts were recorded for this clonotype. The chain employs TRBV19 and TRBJ1-5, with D tentatively TRBD1 (5 bases). Germline loops: CDR1 LNHDA, CDR2 SQIVND (reference sequence). V gave up 3 bases and J gave up 0 bases, with 9 bases separating them. The length of the CDR3 is 15 residues. CDR3 amino acids: CASSITTDSNQPQHF. Written as DNA, the CDR3 is TGTGCCAGTAGTATCACGACAGATAGCAATCAGCCCCAGCATTTT.

The chain has TRBV9 and TRBJ2-7; no definite D call. Germline V gene data show CDR1 as SGDLS and CDR2 as YYNGEE. The V end was cut by 0 bases, the J end by 0 bases, with 7 bases between. This CDR3 is built from 14 residues. The DNA of the CDR3 is TGTGCCAGCAGCGTAGATCACAGCTCCTACGAGCAGTACTTC. Translation gives CASSVDHSSYEQYF.

There are many counts of this clonotype. The chain employs TRBV28 and TRBJ2-3; D gene unclear. The CDR3 length is 14 residues. Trimming took 5 bases from V and 3 from J, leaving 12 bases between them. Germline V lookup: CDR1 MDHEN, CDR2 SYDVKM. CDR3 region: CASSRSDWTDTQYF. CDR3 nucleotides: TGTGCCAGCAGTCGCTCGGATTGGACAGATACGCAGTATTTT.

V gene TRBV7-9 combines with J gene TRBJ2-2; 8 bases align to TRBD2. The CDR3 sequence is 15 residues long. The germline V gene encodes CDR1 SEHNR and CDR2 FQNEAQ (reference sequence). The V and J ends lost 3 bases and 6 bases, in that order; junction bases with no gene match: 6. For the CDR3, the DNA is TGTGCCAGCAGCTTCACCGGGAGGGCGGCCGGGGAGCTGTTTTTT. This sequence encodes CASSFTGRAAGELFF. Based on the CDR3 plus reference TRBV7-9 and TRBJ2-2, the full variable domain is DTGVSQNPRHKITKRGQNVTFRCDPISEHNRLYWYRQTLGQGPEFLTYFQNEAQLEKSRLLSDRFSAERPKGSFSTLEIQRTEQGDSAMYLCASSFTGRAAGELFFGEGSRLTVL.

This clonotype was observed many times. The J gene is TRBJ2-7, the V gene TRBV14; 7 bases align to TRBD1. Per germline, CDR1 SGHDN and CDR2 FVKESK. Trimming cost V 0 bases and J 3 bases; bases outside gene matches: 17. This CDR3 has 19 amino acids. The CDR3 DNA follows: TGTGCCAGCAGCCAAGACGGACAGGTCCGGAAGGCGTACCTCTACGAGCAGTACTTC. Translation gives CASSQDGQVRKAYLYEQYF.

This clonotype was recorded many times. V gene TRBV28 combines with J gene TRBJ2-7; a weak D match, TRBD2 (6 bases). This CDR3 region has 13 residues. Trimming removed 3 bases at V and 6 bases at J, with 12 bases between. The germline V gene has CDR1 MDHEN and CDR2 SYDVKM. The chain's CDR3 is CASSLYEEGEQYF. CDR3 coding DNA: TGTGCCAGCAGTTTGTACGAGGAGGGCGAGCAGTACTTC.

Many counts were recorded for this clonotype. The gene calls are TRBV10-3 and TRBJ2-1; D not resolved. The CDR3 is 14 amino acids. V was trimmed by 11 bases and J by 5 bases, leaving 19 bases between them. Germline values: CDR1 ENHRY, CDR2 SYGVKD. The CDR3 reads CALASVPDHNEQFF. CDR3 DNA: TGTGCCCTGGCGTCGGTCCCGGACCACAATGAGCAGTTCTTC.

This clonotype was counted many times. This chain joins TRBV19 and TRBJ2-4; D gene unclear. The CDR3 length is 14 residues. The ends were cut back, 4 bases at V and 0 bases at J, with 7 bases in the middle. CDR1 and CDR2 from the germline V gene are LNHDA and SQIVND (reference sequence). CDR3 in DNA: TGTGCCAGTAGTACCGGGCTAGCCAAAAACATTCAGTACTTC. Translating it yields CASSTGLAKNIQYF.

The CDR3 DNA reads TGTGCCAGTAGTCAACAGGGCCCCGGGGAGCTGTTTTTT. This sequence encodes CASSQQGPGELFF. The rearrangement uses TRBV19 and TRBJ2-2; a weak D match, TRBD1 (6 bases). The CDR3 has 13 amino acids. Germline loops: CDR1 LNHDA, CDR2 SQIVND (reference sequence). The V end was cut by 5 bases, the J end by 6 bases, with 10 bases between.

The chain carries TRBV30 and TRBJ2-3; 7 bases are a match to TRBD1. This CDR3 region has 14 residues. Unmatched junction bases numbered 4, after V lost 3 bases and J lost 1 base. The V gene's germline CDR1 is GTSNPN and CDR2 SVGIG (reference sequence). The CDR3 reads CAWRPGGGTDTQYF. The CDR3 DNA reads as TGTGCCTGGAGACCAGGGGGTGGCACAGATACGCAGTATTTT.

This clonotype was recorded many times. The V gene is TRBV5-1, the J gene TRBJ2-1; D perhaps matches TRBD1 (5 bases). V lost 4 bases and J lost 6, with 17 bases in between. CDR1 SGHRS and CDR2 YFSETQ come from the germline V gene. The length of the CDR3 is 15 residues. CDR3 sequence: CASSGEIRVGNEQFF. Written as DNA, the CDR3 is TGCGCCAGCAGCGGAGAAATCAGGGTGGGCAATGAGCAGTTCTTC.